Included here is one T cell receptor (beta chain) sequence, with context. The CDR3 spans 13 residues. Germline loops: CDR1 GTSNPN, CDR2 SVGIG (reference sequence). The V segment lost 5 bases and the J segment 3 bases; nucleotides outside the gene matches: 6. Method: immunoSEQ multiplex PCR; TCRdb's copy keeps in-frame clones and lacks some. The sample has roughly 69,000 clones; roughly 97% are singletons. These data are taken from a study of technical replicates of blood from a few donors. The sequence was obtained from a human donor in good health. Material for sequencing was T cells isolated from PBMCs. V gene TRBV30 combines with J gene TRBJ2-7; 8 bases agree with TRBD2. The DNA of the CDR3 is TGTGCCTGGGGTAGCGGGAACAACTACGAGCAGTACTTC. It is translated as CAWGSGNNYEQYF.